This entry concerns a single TCR beta chain. This likely traces to a read error, being one base from a far larger clone. Within the sample, other DNA sequences also encode this same CDR3. This sample was included in a study of beta chain features in type 1 diabetes. Across the study: Across all samples, fewer than 120,000,000 sorted cells were examined.

Donors underwent one heparinised blood draw, 95 to 150 mL on average. Every isolated RNA sample was fully reverse transcribed, so sequencing captured expressed TCRB transcripts. Clones were sequenced by immunoSEQ multiplex PCR, and TCRdb holds only the in-frame ones, with some missing. The sample lists almost 350,000 clones, 7% to 9% occurring once. Sample: central memory CD4+ T cells from blood. The TCR originated in a woman between 18 and 29 years old in good health.

CDR3 sequence (DNA): TGTGCCATCGGGACAGATAGCAATCAGCCCCAGCATTTT. Translation: CAIGTDSNQPQHF. The genes are TRBV6-1 and TRBJ1-5, with 7 bases identical to TRBD1. The CDR3 consists of 13 residues. Germline V gives CDR1 MNHNS, CDR2 SASEGT. Trimming removed 10 bases from V and 0 bases from J; junction bases left unmatched: 3.